The rows below give T cell receptor beta chains drawn from one sample of a study of blood T cell repertoires in COVID-19. Sequencing was performed with immunoSEQ multiplex PCR; in TCRdb, only in-frame clones are kept and a portion is missing. The sample lists approximately 300,000 clones, 70% to 90% seen once, with less than 4.5% in the top ten. Sequencing was performed on peripheral blood. The receptors were sampled from a woman in her fifties or sixties with active or convalescent COVID-19. Both conserved end residues are part of each CDR3. A D gene is named only where the DNA matches it firmly. The size of a clone is reported for some rows only, either as once, few or many, or as a class for expanded clones.

>TRBD1|.|TRBV6-5|TRBJ1-2
CASSDRVGGYTF
TGTGCCAGCAGCGACAGGGTCGGGGGCTACACCTTC
>TRBD2|.|TRBV2|TRBJ2-7
CASRKGLADPYEQYF
TGTGCCAGCAGGAAGGGACTAGCGGACCCCTACGAGCAGTACTTC
>TRBD2|.|TRBV11-2|TRBJ2-3
CASSSPTSGKTDTQYF
TGTGCCAGCAGCTCGCCGACTAGCGGGAAAACAGATACGCAGTATTTT
>TRBD1|many|TRBV28|TRBJ2-7
CASMDRVAPYEQYF
TGTGCCAGCATGGACAGGGTAGCACCCTACGAGCAGTACTTC
>.|.|TRBV15|TRBJ2-2
CATSRDRGSGELFF
TGTGCCACCAGCAGAGATCGAGGGAGCGGGGAGCTGTTTTTT
>TRBD1|.|TRBV2|TRBJ1-1
CASSAQGATNTEAFF
TGTGCCAGCAGTGCACAGGGGGCTACAAACACTGAAGCTTTCTTT
>TRBD2|.|TRBV2|TRBJ2-1
CASSAIAGYNEQFF
TGTGCCAGCAGTGCAATAGCGGGGTACAATGAGCAGTTCTTC
>TRBD1|.|TRBV27|TRBJ1-6
CASSPQGQGIPLLRMYNSPLHF
TGTGCCAGCAGTCCCCAGGGACAGGGAATACCTCTTCTTAGAATGTATAATTCACCCCTCCACTTT
>TRBD2|.|TRBV29-1|TRBJ2-7
CSVDRGGSALEQYF
TGCAGCGTTGATAGGGGAGGGAGCGCTCTGGAGCAGTACTTC
>TRBD1|.|TRBV5-4|TRBJ1-4
CASSSQGGVEKLFF
TGTGCCAGCAGTTCACAGGGGGGCGTTGAAAAACTGTTTTTT
>.|once|TRBV5-1|TRBJ2-3
CASSFPGSTDTQYF
TGCGCCAGCAGCTTTCCCGGTAGCACAGATACGCAGTATTTT
>.|.|TRBV4-1|TRBJ2-3
CASSQGRRGSTDTQYF
TGCGCCAGCAGCCAAGGGAGAAGGGGGAGCACAGATACGCAGTATTTT
>.|.|TRBV14|TRBJ1-6
CASSQGRQSTPLHF
TGTGCCAGCAGCCAAGGCAGACAATCTACACCCCTCCACTTT
>.|.|TRBV27|TRBJ1-2
CASSFRGGGDPLSGYTF
TGTGCCAGCAGTTTCCGGGGGGGCGGCGATCCTCTTTCGGGCTACACCTTC
>.|.|TRBV2|TRBJ1-2
CASRTGTGYTF
TGTGCCAGCAGGACCGGGACAGGCTACACCTTC
>.|.|TRBV10-2|TRBJ1-3
CASSEPRQTTEVNTIYF
TGCGCCAGCAGTGAGCCCCGACAGACGACAGAAGTAAACACCATATATTTT
>TRBD1|.|TRBV29-1|TRBJ2-5
CSADDRGQATQYF
TGCAGCGCCGACGACAGGGGGCAGGCGACCCAGTACTTC
>.|.|TRBV12-5|TRBJ1-2
CASGLRRTNGYTF
TGTGCTAGTGGACTGAGACGGACTAATGGCTACACCTTC
>.|once|TRBV6-1|TRBJ1-3
CASSEVAGAHSGNTIYF
TGTGCCAGCAGTGAAGTAGCTGGGGCTCACTCTGGAAACACCATATATTTT
>TRBD2|.|TRBV5-6|TRBJ2-1
CASSSPGLAAMSSYNEQFF
TGTGCCAGCAGCTCTCCGGGACTAGCGGCCATGAGCTCCTACAATGAGCAGTTCTTC
>TRBD1|.|TRBV18|TRBJ2-7
CASSPRGLYEQYF
TGTGCCAGCTCACCAAGGGGGCTCTACGAGCAGTACTTC
>TRBD2|.|TRBV25-1|TRBJ2-7
CASSDASGLYEQYF
TGTGCCAGCAGTGACGCTAGCGGGCTCTACGAGCAGTACTTC
>TRBD1|.|TRBV24-1|TRBJ1-5
CATSGGQHQPQHF
TGTGCCACCAGTGGGGGACAGCACCAGCCCCAGCATTTT
>.|.|TRBV28|TRBJ1-2
CASSRRAPYGYTF
TGTGCCAGCAGTAGGAGGGCCCCCTATGGCTACACCTTC
>TRBD1|.|TRBV6-1|TRBJ1-2
CASSEGGTEIYGYTF
TGTGCCAGCAGTGAAGGCGGGACAGAGATCTATGGCTACACCTTC
>.|.|TRBV10-3|TRBJ1-6
CAIKGDGMGSPLHF
TGTGCCATCAAGGGGGACGGGATGGGTTCACCCCTCCACTTT
>.|.|TRBV5-4|TRBJ2-7
CASSGYGNPYEQYF
TGTGCCAGCAGCGGTTACGGTAACCCGTACGAGCAGTACTTC
>.|few|TRBV7-8|TRBJ2-2
CASSPQDTGELFF
TGTGCCAGCAGCCCACAGGACACCGGGGAGCTGTTTTTT
>TRBD1|.|TRBV14|TRBJ2-7
CASSLGQAHEQYF
TGTGCCAGCAGCCTTGGACAGGCCCACGAGCAGTACTTC
>.|.|TRBV19|TRBJ2-2
CASSIGLRREFTGELFF
TGTGCCAGTAGTATAGGACTTAGGAGGGAGTTCACCGGGGAGCTGTTTTTT
>.|.|TRBV30|TRBJ1-1
CAWSALGGGRNTEAFF
TGTGCCTGGAGCGCTTTAGGGGGGGGGCGGAACACTGAAGCTTTCTTT
>.|few|TRBV28|TRBJ1-1
CASSFQGMNTEAFF
TGTGCCAGCAGTTTTCAGGGAATGAACACTGAAGCTTTCTTT
>.|many|TRBV4-1|TRBJ1-1
CASSQESSGAWNTEAFF
TGCGCCAGCAGCCAAGAATCTTCGGGAGCTTGGAACACTGAAGCTTTCTTT
>TRBD1|once|TRBV27|TRBJ1-4
CASSGLGTGGSKREKLFF
TGTGCCAGCAGTGGCCTCGGGACAGGGGGGTCGAAGAGAGAAAAACTGTTTTTT
>TRBD2|.|TRBV7-9|TRBJ2-5
CASSPSGSETQYF
TGTGCCAGCAGTCCGAGCGGGAGTGAGACCCAGTACTTC
>TRBD2|once|TRBV11-3|TRBJ2-5
CASSSRRTSGREETQYF
TGTGCCAGCAGCTCCCGACGGACTAGCGGGAGGGAAGAGACCCAGTACTTC
>TRBD2|.|TRBV4-2|TRBJ2-3
CASSQETSGKDTQYF
TGTGCCAGCAGCCAAGAGACTAGCGGGAAAGATACGCAGTATTTT
>.|.|TRBV6-5|TRBJ2-5
CASSLSGLQETQYF
TGTGCCAGCAGTCTCAGCGGGTTACAAGAGACCCAGTACTTC
>.|.|TRBV11-3|TRBJ1-4
CASSLVVSDNEKLFF
TGTGCCAGCAGCTTAGTGGTCAGTGATAATGAAAAACTGTTTTTT
>.|.|TRBV5-1|TRBJ2-7
CASSPERGRGKDEQYF
TGCGCCAGCAGCCCGGAGAGGGGCAGGGGTAAAGACGAGCAGTACTTC
>.|.|TRBV6-5|TRBJ1-2
CASSTRKGDYGYTF
TGTGCCAGCAGTACAAGGAAAGGGGACTATGGCTACACCTTC
>.|.|TRBV12-3/TRBV12-4|TRBJ1-2
CASSPVESGGYTF
TGTGCCAGCAGTCCGGTTGAATCCGGTGGCTACACCTTC
>TRBD2|.|TRBV5-4|TRBJ2-3
CASRAGVEDTQYF
TGTGCCTCCAGAGCGGGAGTTGAAGATACGCAGTATTTT
>.|.|TRBV3-1/TRBV3-2|TRBJ2-7
CASSQFPTGLPYEQYF
TGTGCCAGCAGCCAATTCCCCACAGGGCTTCCCTACGAGCAGTACTTC
>.|.|TRBV29-1|TRBJ1-2
CSVDLQGSYGYTF
TGCAGCGTCGACTTACAGGGATCTTATGGCTACACCTTC
>TRBD1|few|TRBV19|TRBJ1-5
CASKEQGSNQPQHF
TGTGCCTCCAAAGAACAGGGGAGCAATCAGCCCCAGCATTTT
>TRBD1|few|TRBV7-9|TRBJ1-6
CASSVRDRDKSPLHF
TGTGCCAGCAGCGTACGGGACAGGGATAAGTCACCCCTCCACTTT
>TRBD2|.|TRBV9|TRBJ2-7
CASSVRAGGAYEQYF
TGTGCCAGCAGCGTCCGGGCGGGAGGGGCCTACGAGCAGTACTTC
>.|.|TRBV11-1|TRBJ2-1
CASAGYNEQFF
TGTGCCAGCGCGGGGTACAATGAGCAGTTCTTC
>TRBD1|.|TRBV28|TRBJ2-1
CASSRDSVMNEQFF
TGTGCCAGCAGTCGGGACAGCGTGATGAATGAGCAGTTCTTC
>TRBD2|.|TRBV19|TRBJ2-3
CASRPPLAGGGDTQYF
TGTGCCAGTAGACCCCCACTAGCGGGAGGGGGTGATACGCAGTATTTT
>TRBD1|.|TRBV2|TRBJ2-1
CASSPPGTGAFF
TGTGCCAGCAGTCCCCCCGGGACAGGTGCGTTCTTC
>.|.|TRBV6-5|TRBJ1-1
CASNSGKNTEAFF
TGTGCCAGCAACTCAGGGAAGAACACTGAAGCTTTCTTT
>TRBD1|.|TRBV4-2|TRBJ1-2
CASSQFAGTALGYTF
TGTGCCAGCAGCCAATTTGCCGGGACAGCGCTTGGCTACACCTTC
>TRBD1|once|TRBV2|TRBJ2-6
CASSEFRQGTGANVLTF
TGTGCCAGCAGTGAATTCCGACAGGGGACTGGGGCCAACGTCCTGACTTTC
>.|.|TRBV18|TRBJ2-3
CASSPPGTSRGETQYF
TGTGCCAGCTCACCACCTGGGACATCCCGGGGTGAAACGCAGTATTTT
>.|few|TRBV18|TRBJ1-2
CASSPGHEQANYGYTF
TGTGCCAGCTCTCCAGGACACGAGCAGGCTAACTATGGCTACACCTTC
>TRBD1|once|TRBV3-1/TRBV3-2|TRBJ1-1
CASSYRQGLNTEAFF
TGTGCCAGCAGCTACAGACAGGGCCTGAACACTGAAGCTTTCTTT
>TRBD2|.|TRBV18|TRBJ2-7
CASSPSRTSASYEQYF
TGTGCCAGCTCACCGTCAAGGACTAGCGCGTCCTACGAGCAGTACTTC